The 19 T cell receptor beta chains below all came from one sample that was sequenced in a study of cytotoxic CD8 clonotypes in ibrutinib-treated CLL. Method: immunoSEQ multiplex PCR; TCRdb's copy keeps in-frame clones and lacks some. The data contain about 7,600 clones, 65% to 85% of them seen just once; the ten biggest clones take up 3% to 4.5%. The sequencing here drew on PBMCs, taken before ibrutinib treatment. The receptors were gathered from a human donor with chronic lymphocytic leukemia.

The chain couples TRBV11-3 to TRBJ2-2, with D unclear. Trimming left V 5 bases short and J 3 bases short, with 7 bases between. From germline, CDR1 is SGHNT and CDR2 YENEEA. The CDR3 totals 13 residues. CDR3 protein: CASSPDYTGELFF. The CDR3 DNA sequence: TGTGCCAGCAGCCCAGACTACACCGGGGAGCTGTTTTTT.

The V and J genes are TRBV18 and TRBJ2-3; a weak D match, TRBD2 (6 bases). Trimming took 5 bases from V and 5 from J, leaving 20 bases between them. CDR3 length equals 16 residues. CDR1 and CDR2 from the germline V gene are KGHSH and LQKENI. Written as DNA, the CDR3 is TGTGCCAGCTCATACGCGGGGCAGACCTTGGGAGATACGCAGTATTTT. Encoded protein: CASSYAGQTLGDTQYF.

Only one count was recorded for this clone. CDR3 sequence reads: CASSWRGQLSYEQYF. CDR3 coding DNA: TGTGCCAGCAGCTGGAGGGGGCAACTCTCCTACGAGCAGTACTTC. The V gene is TRBV13, the J gene TRBJ2-7, with D possibly being TRBD1 (7 bases). V gave up 4 bases and J gave up 0 bases, with 13 bases separating them. Germline CDR1 PRHDT, CDR2 FYEKMQ (reference sequence). This CDR3 is built from 15 residues.

The rearrangement uses TRBV6-5 and TRBJ2-7; perhaps TRBD1 as D (6 bases). This CDR3 spans 14 amino acids. Germline loops: CDR1 MNHEY, CDR2 SVGAGI. V lost 6 bases and J lost 3, with 15 bases in between. Here the CDR3 reads CASSPDRDIYEQYF. The DNA for the CDR3 is TGTGCCAGCAGCCCAGACCGGGACATCTACGAGCAGTACTTC.

V and J are TRBV28 and TRBJ1-2; no reliable D call. Trimming shortened V by 5 bases and J by 4 bases, and 14 bases separated the two germline ends. Germline V gene lookup returns CDR1 MDHEN and CDR2 SYDVKM. The CDR3 spans 14 residues. The CDR3 is CASSPSGRSYGYTF. DNA for the CDR3: TGTGCCAGCAGTCCGAGCGGAAGATCCTATGGCTACACCTTC.

The chain has TRBV5-6 and TRBJ1-2; possible D gene TRBD1, 6 bases. CDR3 size: 15 residues. In germline, CDR1 is SGHDT, CDR2 YYEEEE. The V end lost 3 bases, the J end lost 4 bases, and 16 bases lay between the germline ends. The CDR3 region is CASSYRDKVSYGYTF. DNA for the CDR3: TGTGCCAGCAGCTACCGGGACAAGGTATCCTATGGCTACACCTTC. The whole variable domain, filled in from reference TRBV5-6 and TRBJ1-2, reads DAGVTQSPTHLIKTRGQQVTLRCSPKSGHDTVSWYQQALGQGPQFIFQYYEEEERQRGNFPDRFSGHQFPNYSSELNVNALLLGDSALYLCASSYRDKVSYGYTFGSGTRLTVV.

The chain links TRBV11-2 to TRBJ1-2, with D possibly TRBD1 on 6 matching bases. Germline CDR1 is SGHAT and CDR2 is FQNNGV. The CDR3 has 15 residues. V was pared by 1 base and J by 5 bases, with 14 bases between. The CDR3 protein is CASSLVVGTHYGYTF. The CDR3 DNA reads TGTGCCAGCAGCTTAGTGGTTGGGACACATTATGGCTACACCTTC. The full variable domain, its missing parts supplied by reference TRBV11-2 and TRBJ1-2, is EAGVAQSPRYKIIEKRQSVAFWCNPISGHATLYWYQQILGQGPKLLIQFQNNGVVDDSQLPKDRFSAERLKGVDSTLKIQPAKLEDSAVYLCASSLVVGTHYGYTFGSGTRLTVV.

The chain couples TRBV30 to TRBJ1-2; D gene uncertain. Trimming left V 8 bases short and J 11 bases short, with 12 bases between. This CDR3 contains 9 residues. Germline V CDR1 and CDR2: GTSNPN, SVGIG (reference sequence). The CDR3 protein is CAGSGRYTF. The CDR3 nucleotides are TGTGCCGGCTCCGGGAGGTACACCTTC.

The chain employs TRBV28 and TRBJ1-2, with D unclear. Trimming cost V 5 bases and J 3 bases, with 16 bases left between them. Germline CDR1 and CDR2: MDHEN and SYDVKM. This CDR3 comprises 15 residues. The CDR3 DNA sequence: TGTGCCAGCAGTCCCCCCCGCCTTGGGGACTATGGCTACACCTTC. The encoded protein is CASSPPRLGDYGYTF.

This chain links TRBV5-5 with TRBJ1-4, with D perhaps TRBD1 (5 bases). This CDR3 is built from 16 residues. Germline V CDR1 and CDR2: SGHKS, YYEKEE (reference sequence). V dropped 0 bases and J dropped 8 bases, with 17 bases sitting between them. The CDR3 is CASSLENGDFGEKLFF. In DNA, the CDR3 is TGTGCCAGCAGCTTGGAGAACGGGGACTTTGGGGAAAAACTGTTTTTT.

This CDR3 is CASSPGQGRPTYEQYF. The CDR3 DNA follows: TGTGCCAGCAGCCCAGGACAGGGAAGACCCACCTACGAGCAGTACTTC. V and J are TRBV11-3 and TRBJ2-7; 8 bases fit TRBD1. Trimming removed 5 bases from V and 2 bases from J; junction bases left unmatched: 11. From germline, CDR1 is SGHNT and CDR2 YENEEA. This CDR3 region has 16 residues.

This clone was counted only a few times. The rearrangement uses TRBV29-1 and TRBJ1-2; D possibly corresponds to TRBD1 (5 bases). CDR3 length: 12 amino acids. Trimming took off 0 bases at V and 7 bases at J, with 9 bases between the two ends. The germline V gene encodes CDR1 SQVTM and CDR2 ANQGSEA. CDR3 amino acids: CSVEDLRGGYTF. The DNA for the CDR3 is TGCAGCGTTGAAGATCTGAGGGGTGGCTACACCTTC.

This clone was found a few times. The V call is TRBV6-5, the J call TRBJ2-3; D uncertain. This CDR3 has 14 residues. Per the germline V gene, CDR1 is MNHEY and CDR2 is SVGAGI. V gave up 5 bases and J gave up 2 bases, with 11 bases separating them. CDR3 nucleotide sequence: TGTGCCAGCAGTCTTGGTGGGGTCACAGATACGCAGTATTTT. This sequence encodes CASSLGGVTDTQYF.

The rearrangement links TRBV27 to TRBJ1-1; D remains unclear. V lost 1 base and J lost 11, with 14 bases in between. The CDR3 is 13 residues long. CDR1 and CDR2 from the germline V gene are MNHEY and SMNVEV (reference sequence). The CDR3 DNA reads TGTGCCAGCAGTTTATTAGGAGGACGGGCGGCTTTCTTT. Its translation: CASSLLGGRAAFF.

This clone was observed a few times. The V call is TRBV6-1, the J call TRBJ1-5; 10 positions agree with TRBD1. The CDR3 runs to 16 residues. The germline CDR1 and CDR2 sequences are MNHNS and SASEGT. Trimming at V came to 4 bases and at J to 7 bases, leaving 10 bases not matched to a gene. CDR3 nucleotides: TGTGCCAGCAGTGGAACCCGGGACAGGGGTAACCAGCCCCAGCATTTT. Protein: CASSGTRDRGNQPQHF.

The chain is built from TRBV2 and TRBJ1-1; maybe TRBD1 (5 bases). V gave up 6 bases and J gave up 4 bases, with 12 bases separating them. From germline, CDR1 is SNHLY and CDR2 FYNNEI. CDR3 size: 13 residues. CDR3 protein: CASRAGRGTEAFF. The CDR3 coding sequence is TGTGCCAGCAGGGCAGGGAGGGGCACTGAAGCTTTCTTT.

There are a few counts of this clone. V is TRBV28 and J is TRBJ1-5; possibly TRBD1 for D (5 bases). There are 12 residues in the CDR3. V lost 4 bases, J lost 9 bases, and 10 bases lay in between. CDR1 is MDHEN and CDR2 is SYDVKM in the germline V gene. The CDR3, as DNA: TGTGCCAGCAGTTCCGGGACCTTGCCCCAGCATTTT. This codes for CASSSGTLPQHF.

This clone has only one observation. The rearrangement links TRBV4-3 to TRBJ2-4; TRBD1 is a possible D gene (5 bases). The CDR3 is made up of 12 amino acids. V lost 0 bases and J 12 bases, leaving 9 bases between the germline ends. The germline CDR1 and CDR2 sequences are LGHNA and YSLEER. The CDR3 region has the DNA TGCGCCAGCAGCCAAGATCGGACACGTCAGTACTTC. It codes for CASSQDRTRQYF.

This clone has only a few counts. The V call is TRBV7-9, the J call TRBJ1-1; 8 positions match TRBD1. The length of the CDR3 is 15 residues. Looked up from germline, CDR1 is SEHNR and CDR2 is FQNEAQ (reference sequence). The trim removed 5 bases at V and 5 bases at J, leaving 10 bases unmatched. The CDR3 DNA reads as TGTGCCAGCAGCCCCCGGACAGGGTGGATAACTGAAGCTTTCTTT. As protein: CASSPRTGWITEAFF.